The source of this TCR beta chain is a study of OX40 agonist ivuxolimab in advanced cancers. For the study at large: Dosing consisted of intravenous ivuxolimab at 0.01 to 10 mg/kg every 2 weeks. Study results and caveats: Also showing low normalized T-cell clonal expansion were some of the nonresponders.

In the case of this clone: The antigen remains unidentified.

Clones were read by immunoSEQ multiplex PCR, and TCRdb kept only the in-frame ones, dropping some. The data contain roughly 60,000 clones, roughly 84% of them singletons. Germline V gene sequence: CDR1 SGHDN, CDR2 FVKESK. V was cut by 0 bases and J by 2 bases, with 12 bases left in between. The CDR3 spans 16 residues. This clonotype originated in an adult with an advanced solid tumor such as melanoma, head and neck, liver or kidney cancer. The sequencing used CD4+ or CD8+ T cells sorted from blood, collected in a trial of the OX40 agonist ivuxolimab. The rearrangement links TRBV14 to TRBJ2-3, with D possibly being TRBD2 (6 bases). The CDR3: CASSQDLAINTDTQYF. The CDR3 DNA reads as TGTGCCAGCAGCCAAGATCTAGCGATTAACACAGATACGCAGTATTTT.